The 22 T cell receptor beta chains given below trace back to one sample, sequenced in a study of cytomegalovirus exposure and HLA in healthy donors. Primers for the PCR totalled 60 Vbeta and 13 Jbeta. Measured with immunoSEQ multiplex PCR; TCRdb has only the in-frame clones, and not every one. This repertoire shows tens of thousands of clones, 78% found once; its top ten account for approximately 2.7%. The sequenced material came from PBMCs. Source of these receptors: a male donor in good health and CMV-seropositive.

The chain links TRBV19 to TRBJ2-1, with D possibly being TRBD2 (6 bases). Germline loops: CDR1 LNHDA, CDR2 SQIVND (reference sequence). This CDR3 has 11 amino acids. Trimming left V 3 bases short and J 10 bases short, with 7 bases between. This chain's CDR3 is CASSIAGEQFF. CDR3 DNA sequence: TGTGCCAGTAGTATCGCGGGAGAGCAGTTCTTC.

In its sample, this clone was seen many times. The V gene is TRBV15, the J gene TRBJ2-5; 9 bases map to TRBD1. Germline lookup yields CDR1 LNHNV and CDR2 YYDKDF (reference sequence). V lost 0 bases to trimming and J lost 4 bases; unmatched junction nucleotides: 3. The CDR3 spans 15 residues. This CDR3 is CATSRDRTGAETQYF. The CDR3 bases are TGTGCCACCAGCAGAGATAGGACAGGGGCAGAGACCCAGTACTTC.

V and J are TRBV4-2 and TRBJ2-2; 14 bases fit TRBD2. Germline V gene lookup returns CDR1 LGHNA and CDR2 YNFKEQ. The CDR3 is made up of 18 amino acids. With V trimmed by 4 bases and J by 6 bases, 10 bases remained unmatched. The DNA of the CDR3 is TGTGCCAGCAGCCGTGAGACTAGCGGGAGGGGGGCCCCCGGGGAGCTGTTTTTT. Amino acids: CASSRETSGRGAPGELFF.

This clone was counted a single time. The chain is built from TRBV7-9 and TRBJ2-7; 8 bases fit TRBD2. The CDR3 has 14 amino acids. With 2 bases clipped from V and 4 bases from J, the junction kept 4 bases outside the gene matches. Germline V gene data show CDR1 as SEHNR and CDR2 as FQNEAQ (reference sequence). CDR3 residues: CASSLSGSGYEQYF. Here the CDR3 DNA reads TGTGCCAGCAGCTTAAGCGGGAGTGGGTACGAGCAGTACTTC.

The table lists this clone with a few counts. The J gene is TRBJ1-1, the V gene TRBV18; tentative D call: TRBD1 (6 bases). Trimming took off 5 bases at V and 3 bases at J, with 10 bases between the two ends. From germline, CDR1 is KGHSH and CDR2 LQKENI. CDR3 length: 13 residues. In DNA form, the CDR3 reads TGTGCCAGCTCAACAGGGATGGACACTGAAGCTTTCTTT. Translating gives CASSTGMDTEAFF.

The chain employs TRBV5-1 and TRBJ1-1; tentatively, D is TRBD1 (6 bases). Trimming removed 0 bases from V and 0 bases from J, with 9 bases in between. Per the germline V gene, CDR1 is SGHRS and CDR2 is YFSETQ. The CDR3 is 15 residues long. In DNA, the CDR3 is TGCGCCAGCAGCTTGGATACAGGGATGAACACTGAAGCTTTCTTT. It is translated as CASSLDTGMNTEAFF.

The chain's CDR3 is CAISGTSGTYNEQFF. Here the CDR3 DNA reads TGTGCCATCAGCGGGACTAGCGGGACCTACAATGAGCAGTTCTTC. The rearrangement links TRBV10-3 to TRBJ2-1; TRBD2 agrees at 13 bases. J gave up 2 bases and V 6 bases, and 1 base lay outside the gene matches. The germline CDR1 and CDR2 sequences are ENHRY and SYGVKD. The CDR3 runs to 15 residues.

The chain recombines TRBV15 with TRBJ2-7, with 10 bases fitting TRBD2. Judging by the DNA end, TRBJ2-1 fits better; the J call may be wrong. CDR3 length: 17 amino acids. Germline loops: CDR1 LNHNV, CDR2 YYDKDF (reference sequence). Written as DNA, the CDR3 is TGTGCCACCAGCAGTGAACCGGGACTAGCGTATTACAATGAGCAGTTCTTC. It specifies CATSSEPGLAYYNEQFF.

This chain connects TRBV15 to TRBJ1-1; no reliable D call. V lost 0 bases, J lost 2 bases, and 7 bases lay in between. Looked up from germline, CDR1 is LNHNV and CDR2 is YYDKDF (reference sequence). This CDR3 is 14 amino acids long. The CDR3 protein is CATSRDLVNTEAFF. The CDR3 nucleotides read TGTGCCACCAGCAGAGATCTTGTTAACACTGAAGCTTTCTTT.

The J gene is TRBJ2-7, the V gene TRBV9, with TRBD2 identical over 7 bases. Germline V gene sequence: CDR1 SGDLS, CDR2 YYNGEE. The CDR3 is 14 amino acids. The trim removed 2 bases at V and 3 bases at J, leaving 5 bases unmatched. CDR3 coding DNA: TGTGCCAGCAGCGTGGACGAGCGGGGCTACGAGCAGTACTTC. Protein sequence: CASSVDERGYEQYF.

The chain uses TRBV5-1 and TRBJ1-4, with 12 positions matching TRBD1. The junction had 6 bases not matched to a gene; V was cut back by 4 bases and J by 5 bases. This CDR3 spans 16 amino acids. CDR1 and CDR2 (germline): SGHRS, YFSETQ. CDR3 in amino acids: CASSPGQGARNEKLFF. The CDR3 DNA follows: TGCGCCAGCAGCCCGGGACAGGGGGCGAGGAATGAAAAACTGTTTTTT.

The chain carries TRBV18 and TRBJ1-5; 9 bases map to TRBD1. Germline-derived CDR1 and CDR2 are KGHSH and LQKENI. J lost 4 bases, V lost 5 bases, and 3 bases had no gene match. CDR3 length equals 14 residues. The DNA of the CDR3 is TGTGCCAGCTCATTGGGACAGGGAAATCAGCCCCAGCATTTT. Translated: CASSLGQGNQPQHF. Filled out from reference TRBV18 and TRBJ1-5, the complete variable domain reads NAGVMQNPRHLVRRRGQEARLRCSPMKGHSHVYWYRQLPEEGLKFMVYLQKENIIDESGMPKERFSAEFPKEGPSILRIQQVVRGDSAAYFCASSLGQGNQPQHFGDGTRLSIL.

This sequence joins TRBV7-9 and TRBJ2-1, with 8 bases lining up with TRBD2. There are 17 residues in the CDR3. V shed 2 bases, J shed 8 bases, and the junction held 14 bases outside the gene matches. The germline V gene encodes CDR1 SEHNR and CDR2 FQNEAQ (reference sequence). The CDR3 coding sequence is TGTGCCAGCAGCTTACGGGTCCGCGTACCGGGACTAGATGAGCAGTTCTTC. This gives the protein CASSLRVRVPGLDEQFF.

The J gene is TRBJ2-3, the V gene TRBV10-2; TRBD1 is a possible D gene (6 bases). V dropped 6 bases and J dropped 0 bases, with 13 bases sitting between them. CDR3 length: 15 residues. Germline V gene lookup returns CDR1 WSHSY and CDR2 SAAADI. In DNA form, the CDR3 reads TGCGCCAGCAGAAAAACAGGGATTAGCACAGATACGCAGTATTTT. Translating gives CASRKTGISTDTQYF.

This clone was picked up a small number of times. V usage is TRBV19 and J usage is TRBJ2-6; D is perhaps TRBD1 (6 bases). The CDR3 totals 15 residues. Germline lookup yields CDR1 LNHDA and CDR2 SQIVND (reference sequence). V lost 10 bases and J 0 bases, leaving 13 bases between the germline ends. The chain's CDR3 is CATSTGVSGANVLTF. The CDR3 nucleotides are TGTGCCACCTCGACAGGAGTCTCTGGGGCCAACGTCCTGACTTTC.

This clone was counted ten times or more. The rearrangement joins TRBV7-2 to TRBJ1-1; TRBD1 matches 8 bases. CDR1 is SGHTA and CDR2 is FQGNSA in the germline V gene. This CDR3 has 16 residues. After removal of 3 bases from V and 11 bases from J, the junction contained 17 bases not matched to a gene. The CDR3 region is CASSFIGQGDLKMAFF. The CDR3 DNA follows: TGTGCCAGCAGCTTTATCGGACAGGGAGACTTGAAAATGGCTTTCTTT. Complete variable domain (other parts from reference TRBV7-2 and TRBJ1-1): GAGVSQSPSNKVTEKGKDVELRCDPISGHTALYWYRQSLGQGLEFLIYFQGNSAPDKSGLPSDRFSAERTGGSVSTLTIQRTQQEDSAVYLCASSFIGQGDLKMAFFGQGTRLTVV.

V gene TRBV2 combines with J gene TRBJ1-2; D is undetermined. The V end was cut by 9 bases, the J end by 4 bases, with 21 bases between. CDR1 is SNHLY, CDR2 FYNNEI, per germline. The CDR3 is 15 amino acids. Written as DNA, the CDR3 is TGTGCCAGAATCAGCGATCCGACCCTACCCTATGGCTACACCTTC. Protein sequence: CARISDPTLPYGYTF.

The CDR3 loop is CASSVGRVNTGELFF. The CDR3 DNA is TGTGCCAGCAGCGTAGGGCGGGTTAACACCGGGGAGCTGTTTTTT. This sequence joins TRBV9 and TRBJ2-2; perhaps TRBD2 as D (5 bases). In germline, CDR1 is SGDLS, CDR2 YYNGEE. The CDR3 has 15 amino acids. V lost 0 bases and J lost 2, with 8 bases in between. Based on the CDR3 plus reference TRBV9 and TRBJ2-2, the full variable domain is DSGVTQTPKHLITATGQRVTLRCSPRSGDLSVYWYQQSLDQGLQFLIQYYNGEERAKGNILERFSAQQFPDLHSELNLSSLELGDSALYFCASSVGRVNTGELFFGEGSRLTVL.

The J gene is TRBJ2-3, the V gene TRBV28; D remains ambiguous. CDR3 length: 19 residues. V dropped 6 bases and J dropped 5 bases, with 30 bases sitting between them. Germline CDR1 MDHEN, CDR2 SYDVKM. The chain's CDR3 is CASRVLPPHSSHHRDTQYF. The CDR3 region has the DNA TGTGCCAGCAGAGTTTTACCCCCCCACAGCTCCCATCACCGAGATACGCAGTATTTT.

This clone appeared a few times. CDR3 loop: CASRTGSPADTQYF. As DNA, the CDR3 is TGCGCCAGCAGGACGGGATCGCCGGCAGATACGCAGTATTTT. The chain combines TRBV5-1 with TRBJ2-3; a possible D gene is TRBD2 (5 bases). Germline CDR1 and CDR2: SGHRS and YFSETQ. This CDR3 has 14 amino acids. V was shortened by 5 bases and J by 4 bases, with 14 bases between the two germline ends.

V usage is TRBV7-2 and J usage is TRBJ2-1, with D possibly TRBD1 on 6 matching bases. CDR1 SGHTA and CDR2 FQGNSA come from the germline V gene. The CDR3 has 13 amino acids. V was trimmed by 7 bases and J by 6 bases, leaving 13 bases between them. Here the CDR3 reads CASNTGTLNEQFF. CDR3 DNA sequence: TGTGCCAGCAACACCGGGACACTCAATGAGCAGTTCTTC.

The chain combines TRBV6-1 with TRBJ2-1; TRBD2 matches at 11 bases. The germline CDR1 and CDR2 sequences are MNHNS and SASEGT. The J segment lost 0 bases and the V segment lost 1 base, leaving 5 bases of the junction unmatched. This CDR3 comprises 18 residues. DNA of the CDR3: TGTGCCAGCAGTGAAGTAGCGGGAGGGTTCCTCTCCTACAATGAGCAGTTCTTC. Translated, it gives CASSEVAGGFLSYNEQFF.